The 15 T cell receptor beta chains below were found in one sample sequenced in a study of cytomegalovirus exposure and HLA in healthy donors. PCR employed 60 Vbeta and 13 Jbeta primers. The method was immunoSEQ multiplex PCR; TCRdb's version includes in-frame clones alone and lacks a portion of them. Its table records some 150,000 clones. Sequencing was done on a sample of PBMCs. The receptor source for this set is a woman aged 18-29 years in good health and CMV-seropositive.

CDR3 coding DNA: TGCGCCAGCAGCTTCCGGGACAAAGCCTACGAGCAGTACTTC. Its protein product is CASSFRDKAYEQYF. This rearrangement joins TRBV5-1 to TRBJ2-7; perhaps TRBD1 as D (6 bases). The ends were cut back, 2 bases at V and 2 bases at J, with 11 bases in the middle. The CDR3 is made up of 14 amino acids. The germline V gene has CDR1 SGHRS and CDR2 YFSETQ.

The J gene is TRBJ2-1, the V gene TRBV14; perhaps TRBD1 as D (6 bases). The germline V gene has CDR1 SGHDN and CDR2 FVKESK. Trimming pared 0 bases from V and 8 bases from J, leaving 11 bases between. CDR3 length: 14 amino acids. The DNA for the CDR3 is TGTGCCAGCAGCCAAGAACAGGGCAGGGATGAGCAGTTCTTC. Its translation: CASSQEQGRDEQFF.

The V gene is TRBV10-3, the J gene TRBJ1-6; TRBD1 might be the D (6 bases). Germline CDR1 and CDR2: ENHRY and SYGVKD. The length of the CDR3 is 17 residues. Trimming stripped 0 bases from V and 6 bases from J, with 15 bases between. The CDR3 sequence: CAISESSGAGGNSPLHF. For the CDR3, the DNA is TGTGCCATCAGTGAGTCATCAGGGGCGGGGGGTAATTCACCCCTCCACTTT.

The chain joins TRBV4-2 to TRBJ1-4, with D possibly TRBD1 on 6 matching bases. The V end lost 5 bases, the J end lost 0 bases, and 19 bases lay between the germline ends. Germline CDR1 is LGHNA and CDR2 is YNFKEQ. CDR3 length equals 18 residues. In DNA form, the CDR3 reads TGTGCCAGCAGCGGTCGGGACAACCCGTTTGCAACTAATGAAAAACTGTTTTTT. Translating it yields CASSGRDNPFATNEKLFF.

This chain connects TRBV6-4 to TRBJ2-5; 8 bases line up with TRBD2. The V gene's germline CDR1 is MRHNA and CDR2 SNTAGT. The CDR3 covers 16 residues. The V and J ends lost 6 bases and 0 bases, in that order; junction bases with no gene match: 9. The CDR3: CASSPAGGEYQETQYF. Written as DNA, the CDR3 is TGTGCCAGCAGCCCCGCGGGGGGCGAGTACCAAGAGACCCAGTACTTC.

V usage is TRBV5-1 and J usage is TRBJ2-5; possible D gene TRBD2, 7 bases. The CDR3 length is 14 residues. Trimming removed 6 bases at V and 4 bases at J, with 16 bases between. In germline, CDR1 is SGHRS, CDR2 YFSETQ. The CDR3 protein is CASKGGVAGETQYF. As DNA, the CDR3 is TGCGCCAGCAAGGGGGGCGTAGCGGGAGAGACCCAGTACTTC.

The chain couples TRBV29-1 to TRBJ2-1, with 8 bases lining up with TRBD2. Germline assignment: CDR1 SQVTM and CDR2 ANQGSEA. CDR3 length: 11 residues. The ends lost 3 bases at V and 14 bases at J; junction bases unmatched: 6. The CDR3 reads CSVESGGPKFF. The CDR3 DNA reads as TGCAGCGTTGAGTCGGGGGGGCCTAAGTTCTTC.

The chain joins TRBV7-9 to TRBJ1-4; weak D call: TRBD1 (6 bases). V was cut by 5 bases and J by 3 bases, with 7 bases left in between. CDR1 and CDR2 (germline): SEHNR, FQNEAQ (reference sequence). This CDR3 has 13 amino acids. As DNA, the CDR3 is TGTGCCAGCAGCCCAGGGGCTAATGAAAAACTGTTTTTT. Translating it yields CASSPGANEKLFF.

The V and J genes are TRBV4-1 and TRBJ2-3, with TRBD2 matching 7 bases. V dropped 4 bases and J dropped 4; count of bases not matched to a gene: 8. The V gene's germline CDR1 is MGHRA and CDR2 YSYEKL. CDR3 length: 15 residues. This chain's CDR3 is CASSPEAGYPDTQYF. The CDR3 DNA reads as TGCGCCAGCAGCCCGGAAGCGGGATACCCAGATACGCAGTATTTT.

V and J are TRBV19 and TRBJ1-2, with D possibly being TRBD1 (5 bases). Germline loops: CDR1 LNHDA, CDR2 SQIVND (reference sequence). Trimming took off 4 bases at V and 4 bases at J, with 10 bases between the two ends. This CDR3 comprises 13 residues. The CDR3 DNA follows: TGTGCCAGTAGTACCCAGGGTGGCTATGGCTACACCTTC. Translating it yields CASSTQGGYGYTF.

Here the CDR3 reads CASSRRTLAGVTDTQYF. The CDR3 DNA reads TGTGCCAGCAGTCGTCGCACTCTAGCGGGAGTAACAGATACGCAGTATTTT. V usage is TRBV27 and J usage is TRBJ2-3; 10 bases fit TRBD2. V shed 5 bases, J shed 3 bases, and the junction held 11 bases outside the gene matches. The CDR3 totals 17 residues. Germline V gene sequence: CDR1 MNHEY, CDR2 SMNVEV (reference sequence).

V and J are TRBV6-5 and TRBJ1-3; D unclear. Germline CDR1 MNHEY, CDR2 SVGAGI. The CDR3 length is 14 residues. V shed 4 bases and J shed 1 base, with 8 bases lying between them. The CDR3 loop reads CASSSPGSGNTIYF. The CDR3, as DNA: TGTGCCAGCAGTTCCCCAGGTTCTGGAAACACCATATATTTT.

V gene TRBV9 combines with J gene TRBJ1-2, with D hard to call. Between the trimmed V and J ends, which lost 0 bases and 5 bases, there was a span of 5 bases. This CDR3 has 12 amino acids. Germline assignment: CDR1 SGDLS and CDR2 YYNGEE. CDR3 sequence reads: CASSVEEYGYTF. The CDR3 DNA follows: TGTGCCAGCAGCGTAGAGGAGTATGGCTACACCTTC.

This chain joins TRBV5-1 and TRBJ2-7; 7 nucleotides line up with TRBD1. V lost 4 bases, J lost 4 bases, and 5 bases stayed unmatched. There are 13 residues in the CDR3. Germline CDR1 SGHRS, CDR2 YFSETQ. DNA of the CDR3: TGCGCCAGCAGCGTGGGACAGTTTTACGAGCAGTACTTC. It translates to CASSVGQFYEQYF.

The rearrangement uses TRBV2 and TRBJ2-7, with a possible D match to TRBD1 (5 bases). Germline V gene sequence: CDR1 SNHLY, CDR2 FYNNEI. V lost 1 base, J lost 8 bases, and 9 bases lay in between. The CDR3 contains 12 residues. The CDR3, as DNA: TGTGCCAGCAGTGAAGTAACAGGCAAGCAGTACTTC. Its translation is CASSEVTGKQYF.